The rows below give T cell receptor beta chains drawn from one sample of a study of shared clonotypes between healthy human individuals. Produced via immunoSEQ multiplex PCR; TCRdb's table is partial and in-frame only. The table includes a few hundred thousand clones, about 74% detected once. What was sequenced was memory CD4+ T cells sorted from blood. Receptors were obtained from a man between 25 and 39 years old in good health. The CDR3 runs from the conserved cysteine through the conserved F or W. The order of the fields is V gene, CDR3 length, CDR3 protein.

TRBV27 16 CASSLFSSGRAGTQYF
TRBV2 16 CASITGGGGGIPEAFF
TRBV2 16 CASSVSSVGGTDTQYF
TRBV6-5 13 CASSPGRGVGQFF
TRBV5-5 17 CASSRDLATTYKTEAFF
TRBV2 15 CASISQPVRGNIQYF
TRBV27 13 CASSSTWRNIQYF
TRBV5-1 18 CASSFFSTGLSGANVLTF
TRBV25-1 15 CASSETGGAEEKLFF
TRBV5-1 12 CASSGESYEQYF
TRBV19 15 CASSILSTPGNEQFF
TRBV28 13 CASSRQIEETQYF
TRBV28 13 CASSTQGQSEQFF
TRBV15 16 CATSRDPGQGNEKLFF
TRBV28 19 CASSLRTTSGNPLTDTQYF
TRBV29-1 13 CSVEKGGNTEAFF
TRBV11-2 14 CASSLDGGVNEQFF
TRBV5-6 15 CASSLAGTWAGEQYF
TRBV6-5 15 CASSRRTAATDTQYF
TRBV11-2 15 CASSLDRPTQYEQYF
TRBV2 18 CASIEGNRRGLATDTQYF
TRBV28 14 CASSLTTGSEKLFF
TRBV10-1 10 CASSSEGGRF
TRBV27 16 CASSYRPPTGSYEQYF
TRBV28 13 CASSLDSYNEQFF
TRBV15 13 CATKEGSQETQYF
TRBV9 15 CASSPQGAANTEAFF
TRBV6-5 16 CASSYSLAGVGNEQFF
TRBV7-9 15 CASSLEARQSNIQYF